One sample yielded the 23 T cell receptor beta chains listed below, sequenced in a study of immune cell composition in non-small cell lung cancer. This table comes from immunoSEQ multiplex PCR, and its TCRdb copy is limited to in-frame clones, with some not included. The sample records approximately 1,300 clones, about nine tenths being singletons. The sequencing input was lung tumor tissue. The receptors shown here come from a human donor with non-small cell lung cancer.

CDR3 in amino acids: CASSLDQGHPNVAEQFF. Here the CDR3 DNA reads TGCGCCAGCAGCTTGGATCAGGGACACCCCAACGTAGCTGAGCAGTTCTTC. V usage is TRBV5-1 and J usage is TRBJ2-1, with D possibly matching TRBD1 (6 bases). This CDR3 region has 17 residues. Germline V gene data show CDR1 as SGHRS and CDR2 as YFSETQ. V was shortened by 0 bases and J by 9 bases, with 22 bases between the two germline ends.

The V gene is TRBV28, the J gene TRBJ1-4; D call uncertain. Germline assignment: CDR1 MDHEN and CDR2 SYDVKM. This CDR3 has 14 amino acids. Trimming took 4 bases from V and 7 from J, leaving 13 bases between them. The CDR3 protein is CASSWERTGEKLFF. Here the CDR3 DNA reads TGTGCCAGCAGTTGGGAGCGGACTGGTGAAAAACTGTTTTTT.

This chain joins TRBV15 and TRBJ2-1; 10 bases fit TRBD2. Germline V gene lookup returns CDR1 LNHNV and CDR2 YYDKDF (reference sequence). V was clipped by 0 bases and J by 5 bases; unmatched bases: 1. This CDR3 region has 15 residues. CDR3 in DNA: TGTGCCACCAGCAGAGAAGGACTAGCGGACAATGAGCAGTTCTTC. Residues: CATSREGLADNEQFF.

This chain links TRBV10-1 with TRBJ2-5, with D possibly TRBD2 on 6 matching bases. Per germline, CDR1 WNHNN and CDR2 SYGVQD (reference sequence). CDR3 length: 13 residues. V was clipped by 6 bases and J by 1 base, with 9 bases between them. The CDR3 DNA is TGCGCCAGCAGACCCGGGGGCCAAGAGACCCAGTACTTC. As protein: CASRPGGQETQYF.

The chain has TRBV4-2 and TRBJ2-2, with 9 bases that match TRBD2. The germline V gene encodes CDR1 LGHNA and CDR2 YNFKEQ. The CDR3 has 16 residues. V gave up 3 bases and J gave up 7 bases; unmatched junction bases: 9. The CDR3 nucleotides read TGTGCCAGCAGCCATTACCTTAGCGGGGGTATCGGGGAGCTGTTTTTT. As protein: CASSHYLSGGIGELFF.

A remark on this clone: The junction departs from germline at one end; a sequencing error may be responsible. CDR3 coding DNA: TGTGCCAGCAGCGTCCCTGCAAGGCACCGGGGAGCTGTTTTT. This encodes CASSVPARHRGAVF. This sequence joins TRBV9 and TRBJ2-2, with D perhaps TRBD2 (5 bases). Germline V CDR1 and CDR2: SGDLS, YYNGEE. The CDR3 is 14 residues long.

This clone occurred a few times. The chain carries TRBV7-2 and TRBJ2-7, with 7 bases lining up with TRBD2. The V segment lost 5 bases and the J segment 6 bases; nucleotides outside the gene matches: 19. Per germline, CDR1 SGHTA and CDR2 FQGNSA. CDR3 length: 17 amino acids. The CDR3 reads CASSRMGLNSHRGEQYF. In DNA form, the CDR3 reads TGTGCCAGCAGCCGAATGGGACTAAATTCCCATCGAGGCGAGCAGTACTTC.

The chain combines TRBV5-1 with TRBJ2-1; D perhaps matches TRBD2 (6 bases). Germline V gene sequence: CDR1 SGHRS, CDR2 YFSETQ. V gave up 2 bases and J gave up 0 bases, with 15 bases separating them. The CDR3 is 17 residues long. The CDR3 DNA is TGCGCCAGCAGCTTCGGGACTTTTTATAGCTCCTACAATGAGCAGTTCTTC. Encoded protein: CASSFGTFYSSYNEQFF.

This chain links TRBV19 with TRBJ1-2, with 10 bases that match TRBD1. This CDR3 region has 14 residues. Germline V gene lookup returns CDR1 LNHDA and CDR2 SQIVND (reference sequence). Trimming at V came to 6 bases and at J to 8 bases, leaving 9 bases not matched to a gene. This CDR3 is CASRDRGRNEGYTF. As DNA, the CDR3 is TGTGCCAGTAGAGACAGGGGGCGCAACGAGGGCTACACCTTC.

This rearrangement joins TRBV4-3 to TRBJ1-5, with D uncertain. V shed 0 bases and J shed 7 bases, with 7 bases lying between them. Germline CDR1 and CDR2: LGHNA and YSLEER. The CDR3 has 13 residues. CDR3 sequence: CASSQDRVQPQHF. In DNA form, the CDR3 reads TGCGCCAGCAGCCAAGATCGTGTGCAGCCCCAGCATTTT.

This clone was counted a few times. The chain employs TRBV19 and TRBJ1-1; 10 bases line up with TRBD1. In germline, CDR1 is LNHDA, CDR2 SQIVND (reference sequence). CDR3 size: 15 residues. V dropped 2 bases and J dropped 2; count of bases not matched to a gene: 2. The CDR3, as DNA: TGTGCCAGTAGTATACGGACAGGGGGTAACACTGAAGCTTTCTTT. This sequence encodes CASSIRTGGNTEAFF.

This clone was observed a single time. This chain connects TRBV11-1 to TRBJ2-1, with D possibly being TRBD2 (6 bases). Germline V gives CDR1 SGHAT, CDR2 FQDESV (reference sequence). V was cut by 2 bases and J by 6 bases, with 20 bases left in between. The CDR3 is 17 residues long. The DNA for the CDR3 is TGTGCCAGCAGCTTATCGTTCGGGGTCGGGACTTCCAATGAGCAGTTCTTC. It is translated as CASSLSFGVGTSNEQFF.

V usage is TRBV30 and J usage is TRBJ2-3; 14 bases match TRBD2. V gave up 2 bases and J gave up 5 bases; unmatched junction bases: 6. Per germline, CDR1 GTSNPN and CDR2 SVGIG (reference sequence). This CDR3 region has 16 residues. The CDR3 nucleotides read TGTGCCTGGAGTTTAGGACTAGCGGGAGGTGGAGATACGCAGTATTTT. Translating it yields CAWSLGLAGGGDTQYF.

DNA of the CDR3: TGCGCCAGCAGCAAATATAACACAGGGGGCCAGGCCGGGGAGCTGTTTTTT. Translating gives CASSKYNTGGQAGELFF. This chain connects TRBV5-1 to TRBJ2-2; 9 bases match TRBD1. Germline V gene lookup returns CDR1 SGHRS and CDR2 YFSETQ. The CDR3 totals 17 residues. The junction had 13 bases not matched to a gene; V was cut back by 4 bases and J by 6 bases.

The V call is TRBV11-3, the J call TRBJ1-5, with D possibly matching TRBD1 (5 bases). Germline V gene data show CDR1 as SGHNT and CDR2 as YENEEA. The CDR3 has 14 amino acids. V was cut by 5 bases and J by 4 bases, with 12 bases left in between. The CDR3 nucleotides are TGTGCCAGCAGCCCACTGGGGGGGAATCAGCCCCAGCATTTT. Protein: CASSPLGGNQPQHF.

The chain has TRBV11-3 and TRBJ2-1, with 7 positions matching TRBD1. The junction had 16 bases not matched to a gene; V was cut back by 8 bases and J by 12 bases. From germline, CDR1 is SGHNT and CDR2 YENEEA. The CDR3 is made up of 14 amino acids. The CDR3 sequence: CASGLPARGQGQFF. The CDR3 DNA reads as TGTGCCAGCGGTTTGCCGGCGAGGGGGCAGGGGCAGTTCTTC.

In this sample, this clone turned up once. In DNA, the CDR3 is TGTGCCAGCAGCTTAGGCAACGTTGTGCGAGAGCAGTTCTTC. Translated: CASSLGNVVREQFF. V and J are TRBV7-2 and TRBJ2-1; D remains ambiguous. Trimming pared 1 base from V and 10 bases from J, leaving 14 bases between. From germline, CDR1 is SGHTA and CDR2 FQGNSA. The CDR3 consists of 14 residues. The whole variable domain, remainder taken from reference TRBV7-2 and TRBJ2-1, is GAGVSQSPSNKVTEKGKDVELRCDPISGHTALYWYRQSLGQGLEFLIYFQGNSAPDKSGLPSDRFSAERTGGSVSTLTIQRTQQEDSAVYLCASSLGNVVREQFFGPGTRLTVL.

The V and J genes are TRBV18 and TRBJ2-2, with D maybe TRBD1 (5 bases). CDR1 and CDR2 (germline): KGHSH, LQKENI. V lost 3 bases and J lost 1, with 6 bases in between. The CDR3 runs 14 residues. The CDR3 nucleotides read TGTGCCAGCTCACCTGGACAGAACACCGGGGAGCTGTTTTTT. It specifies CASSPGQNTGELFF.

The chain joins TRBV28 to TRBJ1-3; D remains unclear. CDR1 is MDHEN, CDR2 SYDVKM, per germline. V was shortened by 1 base and J by 0 bases, with 4 bases between the two germline ends. This CDR3 is 14 amino acids long. DNA of the CDR3: TGTGCCAGCAGTTTATCCAACTCTGGAAACACCATATATTTT. It specifies CASSLSNSGNTIYF.

This rearrangement joins TRBV6-5 to TRBJ2-5, with 8 nucleotides matching TRBD2. Per the germline V gene, CDR1 is MNHEY and CDR2 is SVGAGI. Germline trimming cut 0 bases from V and 5 bases from J; bases unmatched to any gene: 8. The CDR3 has 16 amino acids. CDR3 coding DNA: TGTGCCAGCAGTTACTCGAATCGGGGGGGACTGGAGACCCAGTACTTC. Protein sequence: CASSYSNRGGLETQYF.

The chain combines TRBV6-1 with TRBJ1-2; D remains unclear. The CDR3 loop spans 13 amino acids. V was cut by 2 bases and J by 4 bases, with 8 bases left in between. The germline V gene encodes CDR1 MNHNS and CDR2 SASEGT. The CDR3 DNA reads as TGTGCCAGCAGTGAAAGAGATGGCTATGGCTACACCTTC. Its translation is CASSERDGYGYTF.

The J gene is TRBJ2-7, the V gene TRBV5-1, with a weak D call TRBD2 (5 bases). There are 13 residues in the CDR3. Trimming pared 10 bases from V and 6 bases from J, leaving 20 bases between. In germline, CDR1 is SGHRS, CDR2 YFSETQ. CDR3 region: CASGKDVNFEQYF. The CDR3 DNA is TGCGCCTCGGGGAAGGACGTTAATTTCGAGCAGTACTTC. The full variable domain, its missing parts supplied by reference TRBV5-1 and TRBJ2-7, is KAGVTQTPRYLIKTRGQQVTLSCSPISGHRSVSWYQQTPGQGLQFLFEYFSETQRNKGNFPGRFSGRQFSNSRSEMNVSTLELGDSALYLCASGKDVNFEQYFGPGTRLTVT.

The chain has TRBV6-6 and TRBJ1-5, with unresolved D. The length of the CDR3 is 12 residues. Germline V gene sequence: CDR1 MNHNY, CDR2 SVGAGI (reference sequence). The V gene lost 2 bases and the J gene lost 6 bases, with 5 bases spanning the gap. DNA for the CDR3: TGTGCCAGCAGTTACGTCGGTCAGCCCCAGCATTTT. This translates into CASSYVGQPQHF.